This TCR beta chain was recorded in a study of shared clonotypes between healthy human individuals. The data were produced by immunoSEQ multiplex PCR, yet TCRdb's version contains in-frame clones alone and is incomplete. The sample carries around 2.1 million clones, approximately 94% recorded once. Study-wide results and limits: Naive subsets generally had larger estimated richness than memory subsets.

The CDR3 extends over 12 amino acids. From germline, CDR1 is MNHNS and CDR2 SASEGT. V lost 2 bases to trimming and J lost 9 bases, with 8 bases between them. Concerning this clone: Its antigen is currently unknown.

The chain recombines TRBV6-1 with TRBJ1-5, with unresolved D. Sequenced input: naive CD4+ T cells sorted from blood. Subset denoted: CD45RA+ positively selected. The TCR was taken from a man younger than 35 in good health. The CDR3 sequence is CASSEPARPQHF. In nucleotides, the CDR3 is TGTGCCAGCAGTGAACCGGCCAGGCCCCAGCATTTT.